This T cell receptor (beta chain) was recovered during a study of OX40 agonist ivuxolimab in advanced cancers. Per germline, CDR1 SGDLS and CDR2 YYNGEE. Unmatched junction bases numbered 9, after V lost 0 bases and J lost 5 bases. This CDR3 is 16 amino acids long. Only in-frame clones appear in the TCRdb table, and some are missing; sequencing was by immunoSEQ multiplex PCR. The data contain approximately 74,000 clones, around 93% of them singletons. The sample was CD4+ or CD8+ T cells sorted from blood, taken in a trial of the OX40 agonist ivuxolimab. This chain uses TRBV9 with TRBJ1-2, with 8 positions matching TRBD1. This receptor was taken from an adult with an advanced solid tumor such as melanoma, head and neck, liver or kidney cancer. CDR3 residues: CASSVATGQAIYGYTF. The DNA of the CDR3 is TGTGCCAGCAGCGTAGCTACGGGACAGGCGATTTATGGCTACACCTTC. The whole variable domain, remainder taken from reference TRBV9 and TRBJ1-2, is DSGVTQTPKHLITATGQRVTLRCSPRSGDLSVYWYQQSLDQGLQFLIQYYNGEERAKGNILERFSAQQFPDLHSELNLSSLELGDSALYFCASSVATGQAIYGYTFGSGTRLTVV.